Listed below are T cell receptor beta chains from one sample, sequenced in a study of human T cells and chemical hapten exposure. TCRdb analysed the RACE reads with MiXCR anew, one entry per CDR3 protein. The table shows tens of thousands of distinct CDR3 sequences, with about an eighth occurring only once. The material sequenced was whole blood, taken in connection with sensitization to the hapten diphenylcyclopropenone (DPC). The receptors were gathered from a woman in her fifties or sixties with alopecia areata. Some clones in this sample may be carry-over from other donors' samples. Both conserved end residues are part of each CDR3. The D gene is left open where the match is weak. Clone size is stated in some rows and not others, as once, few, many or a class when expanded.

>TRBV6-5|NA|TRBJ2-7|few
TGTGCCAGCAGTCGCGACTACTACGAGCAGTACTTC
CASSRDYYEQYF
>TRBV29-1|NA|TRBJ1-2|many
TGCAGCGTTAGGGGGGGTGACTATGGCTACACCTTC
CSVRGGDYGYTF
>TRBV6-5|NA|TRBJ2-7|NA
TGTGCCAGCAGTTCTCGCAGGGGAAGGATCGACGAGCAGTACTTC
CASSSRRGRIDEQYF
>TRBV7-2|TRBD1|TRBJ1-2|NA
TGTGCCAGCACCCCTAGGACAGGGGGCGGATGGGTCTATGGCTACACCTTC
CASTPRTGGGWVYGYTF
>TRBV7-2|NA|TRBJ1-1|NA
TGTGCCAGCAGCTTAGCGCTGGAGGGCACTGAAGCTTTCTTT
CASSLALEGTEAFF
>TRBV20-1|TRBD2|TRBJ2-7|NA
TGCAGTGCTAGTCAAGCGGGGGACTACGAGCAGTACTTC
CSASQAGDYEQYF
>TRBV28|NA|TRBJ2-7|NA
TGTGCCAGCAGTGTGTTGGGCTACGAGCAGTACTTC
CASSVLGYEQYF
>TRBV5-1|NA|TRBJ2-7|many
TGCGCCAGCAGCTTCGGGGTAGGGGTCTACGAGCAGTACTTC
CASSFGVGVYEQYF
>TRBV29-1|TRBD2|TRBJ2-1|many
TGCAGCGCACCACTAGCGGGAGCCTACAATGAGCAGTTCTTC
CSAPLAGAYNEQFF
>TRBV10-3|NA|TRBJ1-2|NA
TGTGCCATCAGTGGGGGCAGGACGAGACCTAACTATGGCTACACCTTC
CAISGGRTRPNYGYTF
>TRBV5-4|TRBD2|TRBJ2-1|NA
TGTGCCAGCAGCGGGCGGCTAGCGGGGCCGTTCTACAATGAGCAGTTCTTC
CASSGRLAGPFYNEQFF
>TRBV6-5|TRBD2|TRBJ2-2|many
TGTGCCAGCAGTTACAGGTGGGAGGGGAACACCGGGGAGCTGTTTTTT
CASSYRWEGNTGELFF
>TRBV2|NA|TRBJ1-2|few
TGTGCCGAGATAAGGACAGACGTCCATAACTTTCACTATGGCTACACCTTC
CAEIRTDVHNFHYGYTF
>TRBV20-1|TRBD2|TRBJ2-3|few
TGCAGTGCTCTCGGGACTATCCCAGATACGCAGTATTTT
CSALGTIPDTQYF
>TRBV29-1|TRBD1|TRBJ1-1|many
TGCAGCGTTGAAGGGACAGGATGGGACACTGAAGCTTTCTTT
CSVEGTGWDTEAFF
>TRBV7-2|NA|TRBJ2-1|many
TGTGCCAGCAGCTTTCTAGGCCCCGGAGGTGAGCAGTTCTTC
CASSFLGPGGEQFF
>TRBV29-1|TRBD2|TRBJ2-2|NA
TGCAGCGCTCGACCTAGCGGGACAACGAACACCGGGGAGCTGTTTTTT
CSARPSGTTNTGELFF
>TRBV6-1|TRBD2|TRBJ2-1|few
TGTGCCAGCAGTGATCCCGGACTAGCGGGAGGCTATGAGCAGTTCTTC
CASSDPGLAGGYEQFF
>TRBV10-2|NA|TRBJ2-2|few
TGCGCCAGCAGTGAGTCGAGGCTTAAGTCCGGGGAGCTGTTTTTT
CASSESRLKSGELFF
>TRBV24-1|NA|TRBJ2-3|many
TGTGCCACCAGTCCTAGGGGGGAGCCAGCAGATACGCAGTATTTT
CATSPRGEPADTQYF
>TRBV7-8|NA|TRBJ2-1|many
TGTGCCAGCAGCCCGGACTTGACCTACAATGAGCAGTTCTTC
CASSPDLTYNEQFF
>TRBV6-2/TRBV6-3|NA|TRBJ2-7|NA
TGTGCCAGCAGTTACGTCGCCAACGAGCAGTACTTC
CASSYVANEQYF
>TRBV11-2|NA|TRBJ2-3|NA
TGTGCCAGCAGCCAAACCCCCTCCTCAGGGGAGAGCACAGATACGCAGTATTTT
CASSQTPSSGESTDTQYF
>TRBV20-1|TRBD2|TRBJ2-1|few
TGCAGTGCTAGACGCCGAGCGGGAGGGACAAATGAGCAGTTCTTC
CSARRRAGGTNEQFF
>TRBV7-3|NA|TRBJ1-4|NA
TGTGCCAGCAGCTTAATGGGGGCGGCTAATGAAAAACTGTTTTTT
CASSLMGAANEKLFF
>TRBV20-1|NA|TRBJ1-5|few
TGCAGTGCTAGGAGATGGGGTAGCAATCAGCCCCAGCATTTT
CSARRWGSNQPQHF
>TRBV7-2|TRBD1|TRBJ1-5|NA
TGTGCCAGCAGCTTAGCGACAGGGTGGAATCAGCCCCAGCATTTT
CASSLATGWNQPQHF
>TRBV5-1|NA|TRBJ1-4|NA
TGCGCCAGCAGCTTCCTCGGGACGTGGAATGAAAAACTGTTTTTT
CASSFLGTWNEKLFF
>TRBV7-3|NA|TRBJ1-4|NA
TGTGCCAGCAGCTTATTCCCACAGCCTGAAAAACTGTTTTTT
CASSLFPQPEKLFF
>TRBV5-5|NA|TRBJ1-2|many
TGTGCCAGCAGCCACGGACCAGCAACGGCTAACTATGGCTACACCTTC
CASSHGPATANYGYTF
>TRBV11-2|NA|TRBJ2-5|many
TGTGCCAGCAGCGCCACTCTCAAAGAGACCCAGTACTTC
CASSATLKETQYF
>TRBV7-6|TRBD2|TRBJ2-7|few
TGTGCCAGCAGCCAGAGTACTAGCGGGATTGGGCACGAGCAGTACTTC
CASSQSTSGIGHEQYF
>TRBV6-5|TRBD1|TRBJ2-3|NA
TGTGCCAGCAGTTACTCCGGGACAGCCACAGATACGCAGTATTTT
CASSYSGTATDTQYF
>TRBV29-1|NA|TRBJ2-7|few
TGCAGCGTTTCTACAGGAGGTAGCTCCTACGAGCAGTACTTC
CSVSTGGSSYEQYF
>TRBV11-2|TRBD1|TRBJ1-3|NA
TGTGCCAGCAGCTTAGTACCAGGGGGCTCCGGAAACACCATATATTTT
CASSLVPGGSGNTIYF
>TRBV6-2/TRBV6-3|NA|TRBJ1-6|many
TGTGCCAGCAGTTACTCGAGGCAGAATAATTCACCCCTCCACTTT
CASSYSRQNNSPLHF
>TRBV12-3/TRBV12-4|NA|TRBJ2-7|many
TGTGCCAGCAGCCCGGCACAAGTCTACGAGCAGTACTTC
CASSPAQVYEQYF
>TRBV20-1|TRBD2|TRBJ2-3|few
TGCAGTGCTCCACACTCTAGCGGGGGCACAGATACGCAGTATTTT
CSAPHSSGGTDTQYF
>TRBV2|NA|TRBJ2-3|many
TGTGCCAGCGGAGCCACAGATACGCAGTATTTT
CASGATDTQYF
>TRBV5-4|NA|TRBJ1-1|few
TGTGCCAGCAGCTTGGACTGGGAGTGGGGCACTGAAGCTTTCTTT
CASSLDWEWGTEAFF
>TRBV30|NA|TRBJ1-6|NA
TGTGCCTGGAGTACCTCCCTCTCCTATAATTCACCCCTCCACTTT
CAWSTSLSYNSPLHF
>TRBV10-3|NA|TRBJ2-3|NA
TGTGCCATCAGTCGAGAAGATACGCAGTATTTT
CAISREDTQYF
>TRBV3-1|NA|TRBJ2-1|few
TGTGCCAGCAGCCAAGAAATTGGGGGAACGGCAAATGAGCAGTTCTTC
CASSQEIGGTANEQFF
>TRBV4-1|TRBD2|TRBJ2-1|few
TGCGCCAGCAAGAAGACTAGCGAGAGCTCCTACAATGAGCAGTTCTTC
CASKKTSESSYNEQFF
>TRBV7-8|TRBD2|TRBJ2-2|many
TGTGCCAGCAGCCTTGGACTAGCGGGAATGTCCTCAGAGCTGTTTTTT
CASSLGLAGMSSELFF
>TRBV10-1|NA|TRBJ1-2|few
TGCGCCAGCCGAGAATTAAAAGTGGGACCCAACTATGGCTACACCTTC
CASRELKVGPNYGYTF
>TRBV6-6|TRBD2|TRBJ2-5|many
TGTGCCAGCAGTTACGGAGGACTAGCGGCTCAAGAGACCCAGTACTTC
CASSYGGLAAQETQYF
>TRBV30|NA|TRBJ2-3|many
TGTGCCTGGAGTGTGGCAGGCACAGATACGCAGTATTTT
CAWSVAGTDTQYF
>TRBV7-9|NA|TRBJ1-4|many
TGTGCCAGCAGCTTACTACAGGGCCTGATGGAAAAACTGTTTTTT
CASSLLQGLMEKLFF
>TRBV6-5|TRBD2|TRBJ2-1|NA
TGTGCCAGCAGTCTCCTAGCGGGAGGGCCTTTCAGGGAGCAGTTCTTC
CASSLLAGGPFREQFF
>TRBV18|NA|TRBJ1-1|NA
TGTGCCAGCTCACCACTGAGTGAAATAGGGACTGAAGCTTTCTTT
CASSPLSEIGTEAFF
>TRBV20-1|NA|TRBJ2-3|many
TGCAGTGCTAGAGCCCGCCCTAGGGTACGGGGAGATACGCAGTATTTT
CSARARPRVRGDTQYF
>TRBV11-2|NA|TRBJ2-1|many
TGTGCCAGCAGCTTAGATCTACCCACGGCGGGCAATGAGCAGTTCTTC
CASSLDLPTAGNEQFF
>TRBV7-2|NA|TRBJ1-4|many
TGTGCCAGCAGCTTAGATGGCGAAAAACTGTTTTTT
CASSLDGEKLFF
>TRBV28|NA|TRBJ1-1|NA
TGTGCCAGCAGCCTGATTGGGGGGCTGGACACTGAAGCTTTCTTT
CASSLIGGLDTEAFF
>TRBV12-3/TRBV12-4|NA|TRBJ2-2|many
TGTGCCAGCACCCATAGGAGGGTTTCGGACGGGGAGCTGTTTTTT
CASTHRRVSDGELFF
>TRBV15|TRBD1|TRBJ2-6|NA
TGTGCCACCAGCCAGGGGGTTGGCTCTGGGGCCAACGTCCTGACTTTC
CATSQGVGSGANVLTF
>TRBV7-2|TRBD2|TRBJ2-1|medium-sized
TGTGCCAGCAGCTTAAGCGGGGTTAGCTCCTACAATGAGCAGTTCTTC
CASSLSGVSSYNEQFF
>TRBV19|TRBD1|TRBJ2-7|NA
TGTGCCAGTAGTACCACAGGGGGCGCGGACGAGCAGTACTTC
CASSTTGGADEQYF
>TRBV5-1|NA|TRBJ1-1|many
TGCGCCAGCAGCCCGGATGCAGCAAACACTGAAGCTTTCTTT
CASSPDAANTEAFF